These 5 T cell receptor beta chains were all obtained from the same sample, sequenced in a study of blood T cells in healthy people across ages (dated by TCRdb to the mid-2010s). Libraries were constructed by 5' RACE. Instrument used: Illumina HiSeq 2500. A second PCR of about 6 to 11 cycles was run with a J-beta primer mix and a sample-barcoded 5' primer. TCRdb applied fastp at Q25 and MiXCR to the public reads, then kept only in-frame beta chains. All rows with the same CDR3 protein become a single entry with the most common DNA and genes. Present in this sample are fewer than 1 million distinct CDR3 sequences, approximately 48% of which were seen just once. The ten largest clonotypes hold roughly 19% of the sample. The source material was blood. These TCRs come from a man in his fifties or sixties in good health.

The chain has TRBV7-9 and TRBJ2-7; D possibly corresponds to TRBD2 (5 bases). Matching the DNA end better, TRBJ2-5 makes the J call doubtful. Germline CDR1 and CDR2: SEHNR and FQNEAQ (reference sequence). The CDR3 runs 14 residues. Here the CDR3 DNA reads TGTGCCAGCAACGCGCGTGGGAGCATAGAGACCCAGTACTTC. Its protein is CASNARGSIETQYF.

The gene calls are TRBV11-3 and TRBJ2-7; TRBD1 matches at 7 bases. J was trimmed by 1 base and V by 5 bases; bases with no gene match: 5. Germline assignment: CDR1 SGHNT and CDR2 YENEEA. There are 14 residues in the CDR3. In DNA form, the CDR3 reads TGTGCCAGCAGCGGGGGACAGCCTTCCTACGAGCAGTACTTC. It specifies CASSGGQPSYEQYF.

This clonotype was found a few times. This chain uses TRBV12-3 or TRBV12-4 with TRBJ2-5; 7 bases are shared with TRBD2. The CDR3 spans 14 residues. Unmatched junction bases numbered 13, after V lost 4 bases and J lost 11 bases. The CDR3 nucleotides read TGTGCCAGCAGTTACGGGACTACCATACGAGGACAGTACTTC. It codes for CASSYGTTIRGQYF.

The chain links TRBV29-1 to TRBJ1-2; TRBD1 agrees at 11 bases. Germline CDR1 reads SQVTM; CDR2 reads ANQGSEA. The CDR3 loop spans 18 amino acids. The V gene end was trimmed by 1 base and the J gene end by 4 bases; junction bases not matched to a gene: 14. The CDR3 here is CSVEGGTGGLVRGYGYTF. As DNA, the CDR3 is TGCAGCGTTGAAGGGGGGACAGGGGGACTAGTTCGTGGCTATGGCTACACCTTC. The full variable domain, rest sourced from reference TRBV29-1 and TRBJ1-2, is SAVISQKPSRDICQRGTSLTIQCQVDSQVTMMFWYRQQPGQSLTLIATANQGSEATYESGFVIDKFPISRPNLTFSTLTVSNMSPEDSSIYLCSVEGGTGGLVRGYGYTFGSGTRLTVV.

This clonotype was recorded once. V and J are TRBV29-1 and TRBJ2-4; 9 positions match TRBD1. The J call may be wrong; the DNA end is better matched by TRBJ2-7. Looked up from germline, CDR1 is SQVTM and CDR2 is ANQGSEA. The CDR3 is 14 residues long. CDR3 loop: CSVAPGQGNHEQYF. The CDR3 DNA reads TGCAGCGTTGCCCCGGGACAGGGTAACCACGAGCAGTACTTC.